Given below is one TCR beta chain in context. Its cognate antigen is unknown. Both 60 Vbeta primers and 13 Jbeta primers went into the PCR. The assay was immunoSEQ multiplex PCR, and TCRdb's table has in-frame clones only and misses some. Of 110,000 to 150,000 clones listed, roughly 84% were seen once; the top ten hold about 2.6%. This record belongs to a study of cytomegalovirus exposure and HLA in healthy donors. The germline CDR1 and CDR2 sequences are LNHDA and SQIVND (reference sequence). Trimming took off 6 bases at V and 11 bases at J, with 20 bases between the two ends. The CDR3 consists of 14 residues. Study observations and caveats: Donors belonging to an Asian-associated ancestry cluster reportedly showed fewer N-insertions in productive TCRs than the approximately 640-donor mean, according to what a later analysis found.

The sample comprised PBMCs. The sequence was collected from a boy between 2 and 10 years old in good health and CMV-seronegative. The rearrangement uses TRBV19 and TRBJ1-5; tentative D call: TRBD1 (6 bases). The CDR3 sequence is CASSHTFWGLAQHF. The CDR3 DNA follows: TGTGCCAGTAGCCATACCTTCTGGGGGCTAGCCCAGCATTTT. Combining the CDR3 with reference TRBV19 and TRBJ1-5 gives the whole variable domain DGGITQSPKYLFRKEGQNVTLSCEQNLNHDAMYWYRQDPGQGLRLIYYSQIVNDFQKGDIAEGYSVSREKKESFPLTVTSAQKNPTAFYLCASSHTFWGLAQHFGDGTRLSIL.